This TCR beta chain was recorded in a study of blood T cell repertoires in COVID-19. The V segment lost 10 bases and the J segment 12 bases; nucleotides outside the gene matches: 21. CDR1 is MDHEN and CDR2 is SYDVKM in the germline V gene. This CDR3 contains 15 residues. Libraries were prepared by immunoSEQ multiplex PCR; TCRdb keeps only in-frame clonotypes and omits some of them. The sample lists some 150,000 clones; more than 65% were seen once. The chain couples TRBV28 to TRBJ2-7; 10 nucleotides match TRBD2. This TCR derives from a human donor with acute or convalescent COVID-19. The donor label of this sample is uncertain. The sequenced material came from peripheral blood. CDR3 nucleotides: TGTGCCACCGGGGGGCTAGCGGGAGCTTCGGGTCTCCGGTACTTC. Its translation is CATGGLAGASGLRYF. Full variable domain (missing parts from reference TRBV28 and TRBJ2-7): DVKVTQSSRYLVKRTGEKVFLECVQDMDHENMFWYRQDPGLGLRLIYFSYDVKMKEKGDIPEGYSVSREKKERFSLILESASTNQTSMYLCATGGLAGASGLRYFGPGTRLTVT.